This is a list of T cell receptor beta chains from one sample in a study of T-cell memory formation after mild COVID-19. TCRdb fed the 5' RACE reads into MiXCR, producing one record per CDR3 protein. The data show a few hundred thousand distinct CDR3 sequences, about 16% seen once. The sample taken for sequencing was PBMCs or a T cell subset sorted from them (not recorded which). The receptors come from a man aged 18 to 30 who had mild COVID-19 (a few samples of this study predate the infection). Cell type and time point are not known. Both conserved end residues are part of each CDR3. The D gene is left open where the match is weak. The listing skips clone size in some rows; elsewhere it reads once, few, many or a size class.

>TRBJ2-7|TRBV7-9|few|-
TGTGCCAGCAGCTTAGGGCAGGGAGTATGGGAGCAGTACTTC
CASSLGQGVWEQYF
>TRBJ2-3|TRBV28|few|-
TGTGCCAGCAGTCCAGGACAGACTCACACAGATACGCAGTATTTT
CASSPGQTHTDTQYF
>TRBJ2-2|TRBV7-9|-|-
TGTGCCAGCAGCTTACAGGGGCGTGGGGAGCTGTTTTTT
CASSLQGRGELFF
>TRBJ2-3|TRBV5-1|few|-
TGCGCCAGCAGCTTAAACACACTCCCGTGGACAGATACGCAGTATTTT
CASSLNTLPWTDTQYF
>TRBJ1-5|TRBV20-1|-|TRBD1
TGCAGTGCTCTACAGGGGAATCAGCCCCAGCATTTT
CSALQGNQPQHF
>TRBJ2-1|TRBV13|few|TRBD1
TGTGCCAGCAAACAACCAGACAGGGACGATGAGCAGTTCTTC
CASKQPDRDDEQFF
>TRBJ1-2|TRBV10-3|few|-
TGTGCCATCAGTGAGTCGGGGGTTTACGGCTACACCTTC
CAISESGVYGYTF
>TRBJ2-1|TRBV5-1|-|TRBD2
TGCGCCAGCAGCTTTCGACTAGCGGGGGGATCCTACAATGAGCAGTTCTTC
CASSFRLAGGSYNEQFF
>TRBJ1-1|TRBV20-1|many|-
TGCAGTGCCCTTCCAGGAACCTTGAACACTGAAGCTTTCTTT
CSALPGTLNTEAFF
>TRBJ2-2|TRBV9|-|-
TGTGCCAGCAGCCCCACTTCCGGGGAGCTGTTTTTT
CASSPTSGELFF
>TRBJ1-6|TRBV18|-|-
TGTGCCAGCTCACCAGCGGGGGAGGGTTCACCCCTCCACTTT
CASSPAGEGSPLHF
>TRBJ1-1|TRBV27|-|-
TGTGCCAGCAGTTTAGTGGAGGGCGCTCCCAACACTGAAGCTTTCTTT
CASSLVEGAPNTEAFF
>TRBJ2-7|TRBV6-1|-|-
TGTGCCAGCAGTGAGTCGGGATTCTACGAGCAGTACTTC
CASSESGFYEQYF
>TRBJ2-3|TRBV4-3|-|-
TGCGCCAGCAGCCAAGATTCTCCTAGCACAGATACGCAGTATTTT
CASSQDSPSTDTQYF
>TRBJ1-4|TRBV20-1|-|-
TGCAGTGCTACCACCCCGGGGGCAACTAATGAAAAACTGTTTTTT
CSATTPGATNEKLFF
>TRBJ1-6|TRBV28|-|-
TGTGCCAGCTTCGCGGACAGAAGAAATTCACCCCTCCACTTT
CASFADRRNSPLHF
>TRBJ2-1|TRBV14|medium-sized|TRBD2
TGTGCCAGCAGCACGACTAGCGGGGGTAGTGGGAACAATGAGCAGTTCTTC
CASSTTSGGSGNNEQFF
>TRBJ2-7|TRBV27|few|-
TGTGCCAGCAGTTCAAACTGGACAGTTCGGTACGAGCAGTACTTC
CASSSNWTVRYEQYF
>TRBJ1-1|TRBV11-2|few|TRBD1
TGTGCCAGCAGCTGGACAGGGCTAGCTGAAGCTTTCTTT
CASSWTGLAEAFF
>TRBJ2-7|TRBV7-2|-|TRBD1
TGTGCCAGCAGCTTATCCCGGACAGGTATCTACGAGCAGTACTTC
CASSLSRTGIYEQYF
>TRBJ2-3|TRBV7-9|-|TRBD2
TGTGCCAGCAGCAAACTAGCGGACGAACCCGATACGCAGTATTTT
CASSKLADEPDTQYF
>TRBJ1-2|TRBV12-3/TRBV12-4|-|-
TGTGCCAGCAGTTCACAGGGTACCTATGGCTACACCTTC
CASSSQGTYGYTF
>TRBJ1-1|TRBV4-3|few|-
TGCGCCAGCAGCCACTTGGGGGGTTCTGAAGCTTTCTTT
CASSHLGGSEAFF
>TRBJ2-7|TRBV20-1|-|TRBD2
TGCAGTGCTTATAGCGGGGGGCTAGTCTACGAGCAGTACTTC
CSAYSGGLVYEQYF
>TRBJ2-7|TRBV19|-|-
TGTGCCAGTAGTATAGTCGGGGGCGCCGAGCAGTACTTC
CASSIVGGAEQYF
>TRBJ1-2|TRBV6-5|-|-
TGTGCCAGCAGTTACGACGGGAACTATGGCTACACCTTC
CASSYDGNYGYTF
>TRBJ1-2|TRBV2|-|-
TGTGCCAGCACCCAGGGGCCAAGTAACTATGGCTACACCTTC
CASTQGPSNYGYTF
>TRBJ2-1|TRBV14|-|TRBD2
TGTGCCAGCAGCCAAGACTGGACTAGCGGGGGGTACAATGAGCAGTTCTTC
CASSQDWTSGGYNEQFF
>TRBJ2-7|TRBV6-2/TRBV6-3|-|-
TGTGCCAGCAGTTCATTAGGGGGTTGGAACGAGCAGTACTTC
CASSSLGGWNEQYF
>TRBJ1-1|TRBV29-1|few|-
TGCAGCGTTGACTTGGGGGCCTTGGGCACTGAAGCTTTCTTT
CSVDLGALGTEAFF
>TRBJ2-2|TRBV27|many|-
TGTGCCAGCAGTTTATCAAACGGCGGGGAGCTGTTTTTT
CASSLSNGGELFF
>TRBJ2-3|TRBV20-1|-|TRBD2
TGCAGTGCTAGCCGTGCTAGCGGGTTCACAGATACGCAGTATTTT
CSASRASGFTDTQYF
>TRBJ1-2|TRBV3-1|-|TRBD1
TGTGCCAGCAGCCTCCGGGACAGGGGCCATGGCTACACCTTC
CASSLRDRGHGYTF
>TRBJ2-1|TRBV10-2|-|TRBD2
TGCGCCAGCAGGATAGCGGGATACAATGAGCAGTTCTTC
CASRIAGYNEQFF
>TRBJ2-1|TRBV6-5|few|-
TGTGCCAGCAGTTACAGGGAGTACAATGAGCAGTTCTTC
CASSYREYNEQFF
>TRBJ1-2|TRBV5-5|few|-
TGTGCCAGCAGCTTGGCAGCCGGTCCGGTAACCTATGGCTACACCTTC
CASSLAAGPVTYGYTF
>TRBJ2-7|TRBV27|-|TRBD1
TGTGCCAGCAGTTTATGGGGGACAGGGGCCTACGAGCAGTACTTC
CASSLWGTGAYEQYF
>TRBJ1-3|TRBV7-6|few|-
TGTGCCAGCAGCTATACCGAGGGTGAAAACACCATATATTTT
CASSYTEGENTIYF
>TRBJ1-2|TRBV4-1|-|TRBD1
TGCGCCAGCAGGGGACAGGGGGCCTCATACTATGGCTACACCTTC
CASRGQGASYYGYTF
>TRBJ2-5|TRBV20-1|-|TRBD2
TGCAGTGCTGAGACTAGCGGGGTAGAGACCCAGTACTTC
CSAETSGVETQYF
>TRBJ2-1|TRBV7-9|few|-
TGTGCCAGCAGCTTAGGTTGGGGGAGCTCCTACAATGAGCAGTTCTTC
CASSLGWGSSYNEQFF
>TRBJ1-5|TRBV12-3/TRBV12-4|few|-
TGTGCCAGCAAAGTTGTCTATAGCAATCAGCCCCAGCATTTT
CASKVVYSNQPQHF
>TRBJ2-7|TRBV5-1|few|TRBD1
TGCGCCAGCATCCCGGAGGCAGGGGGCGTCGAGCAGTACTTC
CASIPEAGGVEQYF
>TRBJ1-2|TRBV7-2|few|TRBD1
TGTGCCAGCAGCCCCCAACAGGGGAGTGGCTACACCTTC
CASSPQQGSGYTF
>TRBJ2-1|TRBV7-2|few|-
TGTGCCAGCAGCTTAGTTGTCCGGAATGAGCAGTTCTTC
CASSLVVRNEQFF
>TRBJ2-5|TRBV6-5|-|-
TGTGCCAGCAGTTTACACAGCCAAGAGACCCAGTACTTC
CASSLHSQETQYF
>TRBJ2-7|TRBV5-5|-|-
TGTGCCAGCAGCTTCGAAAGGACAATCTACGAGCAGTACTTC
CASSFERTIYEQYF
>TRBJ2-1|TRBV7-3|few|-
TGTGCCAGCAGCTTAGGCCAAGGGGGTGACAATGAGCAGTTCTTC
CASSLGQGGDNEQFF
>TRBJ1-1|TRBV4-3|-|-
TGCGCCAGCAGCCAAGCAGCAGGGGAAGCTTTCTTT
CASSQAAGEAFF
>TRBJ2-1|TRBV27|-|TRBD2
TGTGCCAGCAGTTCGGGACTAGCGGGCCTCAATGAGCAGTTCTTC
CASSSGLAGLNEQFF
>TRBJ1-2|TRBV18|-|-
TGTGCCAGCTCACTTGGGGCAGGGGACTATGGCTACACCTTC
CASSLGAGDYGYTF
>TRBJ2-1|TRBV24-1|-|-
TGTGCCACCAGTGATGGGGGGTTAGGGCAGTTCTTC
CATSDGGLGQFF
>TRBJ2-7|TRBV15|few|-
TGTGCCACCAGCCGAGTCCTAGGGAACGAGCAGTACTTC
CATSRVLGNEQYF
>TRBJ1-4|TRBV4-3|-|-
TGCGCCAGCAGCCAAGATTCCTGGACATATCAGTCTCCCGGCGAAAAACTGTTTTTT
CASSQDSWTYQSPGEKLFF